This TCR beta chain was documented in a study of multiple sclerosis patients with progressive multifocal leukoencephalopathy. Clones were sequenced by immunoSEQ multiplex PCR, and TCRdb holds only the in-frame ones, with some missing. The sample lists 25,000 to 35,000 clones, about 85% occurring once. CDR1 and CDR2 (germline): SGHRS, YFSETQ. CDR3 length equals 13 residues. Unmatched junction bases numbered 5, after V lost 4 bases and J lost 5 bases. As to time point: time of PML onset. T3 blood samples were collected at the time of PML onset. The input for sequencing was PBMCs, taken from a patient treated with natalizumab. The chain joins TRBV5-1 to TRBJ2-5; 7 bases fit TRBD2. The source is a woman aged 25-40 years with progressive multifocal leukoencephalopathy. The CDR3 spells CASSPGTTETQYF. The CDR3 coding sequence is TGCGCCAGCAGCCCGGGGACTACGGAGACCCAGTACTTC.